This is a list of T cell receptor beta chains from one sample in a study of T-cell reconstitution after alpha-beta-depleted transplantation in children. TCRdb passed the PCR reads through MiXCR, listing each CDR3 protein once. The sample shows 75,000 to 100,000 distinct CDR3 sequences, more than 7% of them seen only once. The specimen was PBMCs from the stem cell graft donor, collected from the stem cell graft. These receptors all stem from a human donor who donated a stem cell graft to a child with congenital amegakaryocytic thrombocytopenia. CDR3s include the opening cysteine and the closing phenylalanine or tryptophan.

j_call v_call cdr3_aa
TRBJ2-1 TRBV6-2/TRBV6-3 CASSSGGPYNEQFF
TRBJ2-1 TRBV20-1 CSARSEIGQNNEQFF
TRBJ2-1 TRBV7-2 CASSLTSAQGNEQFF
TRBJ2-3 TRBV12-3/TRBV12-4 CASRVAGFTDTQYF
TRBJ2-7 TRBV21-1 CASSKAPRDSSYEQYF
TRBJ1-3 TRBV18 CASSPGQGASGNTIYF
TRBJ2-5 TRBV29-1 CSAAPGGRPETQYF
TRBJ2-7 TRBV11-2 CASSPTPRTKDYEQYF
TRBJ2-2 TRBV20-1 CSASLWGDFNTGELFF
TRBJ2-3 TRBV27 CASSRTRGYTDTQYF
TRBJ2-1 TRBV3-1 CASSLTSGGDEQFF
TRBJ1-5 TRBV6-1 CASPQRAGSNQPQHF
TRBJ1-5 TRBV20-1 CSAQDQTAYQPQHF
TRBJ2-3 TRBV4-1 CASSQGATDTQYF
TRBJ2-3 TRBV28 CASSLFASGGRDTQYF
TRBJ2-7 TRBV7-2 CASSLYSGREQYF
TRBJ2-2 TRBV12-3/TRBV12-4 CASSRSSTGELFF
TRBJ2-5 TRBV10-2 CASSLTGLETQYF
TRBJ2-4 TRBV20-1 CSAVQDGAWGKNIQYF
TRBJ1-1 TRBV7-3 CASSLTHGTSAEAFF
TRBJ1-5 TRBV7-2 CASSLVPDSNQPQHF
TRBJ2-7 TRBV7-9 CASSFGQGPFVEQYF
TRBJ2-3 TRBV5-1 CASSPSGQLGTDTQYF
TRBJ2-5 TRBV20-1 CSARDPIAGEPQAQYF
TRBJ1-1 TRBV12-3/TRBV12-4 CATASRGNTEAFF
TRBJ2-7 TRBV12-3/TRBV12-4 CASGRAGGSYEQYF
TRBJ2-5 TRBV6-1 CASSEARAETQYF
TRBJ1-1 TRBV12-3/TRBV12-4 CASSLDRGFTEAFF
TRBJ1-1 TRBV12-3/TRBV12-4 CASSWDGQVEAFF
TRBJ1-6 TRBV7-2 CASSPPRNNSPLHF
TRBJ2-1 TRBV4-1 CASSQEGDLAVGEQFF
TRBJ2-3 TRBV20-1 CSAEGVRDTQYF
TRBJ2-1 TRBV7-9 CASSLGGPRQFF
TRBJ2-2 TRBV5-6 CASGPRPIYFHTGELFF
TRBJ2-3 TRBV20-1 CSVPSSGGFTDTQYF
TRBJ1-2 TRBV20-1 CSARDQGAGIGYTF
TRBJ2-7 TRBV7-2 CASSWGTIMDEQYF
TRBJ2-6 TRBV3-1 CASSGRTGANVLTF
TRBJ1-6 TRBV5-4 CASSLEPPRIDSPLHF
TRBJ1-6 TRBV20-1 CSARWAGRNSPLHF
TRBJ1-1 TRBV20-1 CSAYQGGEAFF
TRBJ2-2 TRBV20-1 CSAWTGWGELFF
TRBJ2-1 TRBV7-6 CASSHPGHQFF
TRBJ2-6 TRBV11-2 CASSLGTGGISGANVLTF
TRBJ1-2 TRBV20-1 CSATVGGYTF
TRBJ1-4 TRBV5-2 CAMGRTGGDGNEKLFF
TRBJ1-5 TRBV6-6 CASSLPTQAGQPQHF
TRBJ2-7 TRBV10-3 CAISESGRTSYEQYF
TRBJ1-6 TRBV5-1 CASSRRTGDNSPLHF
TRBJ2-6 TRBV20-1 CSAEFWTGLSGANVLTF
TRBJ2-5 TRBV3-1 CASSYSPSGTVETQYF
TRBJ2-7 TRBV18 CASSPPASGSYEQYF
TRBJ2-7 TRBV20-1 CSARGGGSGGYEQYF
TRBJ2-3 TRBV29-1 CSVEGAGPTDTQYF
TRBJ1-2 TRBV5-5 CASSVGQRVGGLYGYTF
TRBJ2-3 TRBV29-1 CSGIRVRGQDTQYF
TRBJ1-1 TRBV12-3/TRBV12-4 CASSPTNTEAFF